This T cell receptor (beta chain) appears in the sequencing data of a study of shared clonotypes between healthy human individuals. With respect to this clone: Its antigen is unknown.

Study-wide results and limits: Deeper or shallower sequencing was expected to change how clonotypes are shared among donors. Sorted-subset sequencing, rarefaction showed, was incomplete despite large depth.

The naive CD8 fraction comprised CD45RO-negative cells positively selected for CCR7 and excluded terminally differentiated effector memory CD45RA+ cells. Sequencing was performed with immunoSEQ multiplex PCR; in TCRdb, only in-frame clones are kept and a portion is missing. The sample shows under 1 million clones, 80% to 95% of them seen only once. Sequencing was carried out using naive CD8+ T cells sorted from blood. The sequence derives from a man aged 25 to 40 in good health.

CDR3 sequence reads: CAISGTGDTNTEAFF. Here the CDR3 DNA reads TGTGCCATCAGTGGGACAGGCGATACAAACACTGAAGCTTTCTTT. The chain combines TRBV10-3 with TRBJ1-1; 7 bases are shared with TRBD1. CDR1 and CDR2 (germline): ENHRY, SYGVKD. The CDR3 is made up of 15 amino acids. V lost 4 bases and J lost 2; bases outside the gene matches: 7.